The entry that follows covers one T cell receptor beta chain sequence. The antigen is not known. A much larger clone lies a single base off, so this may be a read error. The sample originates from a study of CD8 T cells in ankylosing spondylitis. Overall study results and limits: CD8+ disease-linked clones were present at relatively low frequencies in blood. Among TCR beta sequences, a motif of several highly homologous variants appeared characteristic of ankylosing spondylitis blood.

The TCR beta libraries were generated through quantitative 5'-RACE incorporating molecular barcodes. TCRdb itself ran the 5' RACE reads through MiXCR, one entry per CDR3 protein. The data show approximately 200,000 distinct CDR3 sequences, roughly 13% seen once. Germline V gene lookup returns CDR1 LGHDT and CDR2 YNNKEL (reference sequence). CDR3 length: 19 residues. V usage is TRBV3-1 and J usage is TRBJ2-3, with 11 bases fitting TRBD2. Sequencing was performed on blood, either unsorted or a sorted T cell fraction (not recorded which). The TCR originated in a male donor with ankylosing spondylitis or in good health (not recorded which). Written as DNA, the CDR3 is TGTGCCTGCAGCCAAGAGGAACTAGCGGGGGACCCCGGAGTTTATACGCAGTATTTT. This sequence encodes CACSQEELAGDPGVYTQYF.